These 22 T cell receptor beta chains were all obtained from the same sample, sequenced in a study of T cell repertoires in cytomegalovirus infection. Their target antigens are unknown. TCRdb independently ran MiXCR on the reads; one entry per CDR3 protein. Found here are a few hundred thousand distinct CDR3 sequences, roughly 34% of them singletons; the top ten hold about 13%. The sequencing used cultured PBMCs, collected from culture after CMV antigen stimulation. All receptors come from a human donor in good health (CMV status not recorded). Some clones in this sample may be carry-over from other donors' samples.

DNA of the CDR3: TGCGCCAGCAGCCCAGGCCCCGGCGGCTACGAGCAGTACTTC. Amino acids: CASSPGPGGYEQYF. The chain uses TRBV4-1 and TRBJ2-7; D uncertain. CDR3 size: 14 residues. Between the trimmed V and J ends, which lost 4 bases and 3 bases, there was a span of 13 bases. In germline, CDR1 is MGHRA, CDR2 YSYEKL.

CDR3 loop: CSVGRANTEAFF. Written as DNA, the CDR3 is TGCAGCGTGGGACGGGCGAACACTGAAGCTTTCTTT. V and J are TRBV29-1 and TRBJ1-1; the D gene is possibly TRBD1 (5 bases). Germline assignment: CDR1 SQVTM and CDR2 ANQGSEA. Trimming took 6 bases from V and 1 from J, leaving 9 bases between them. The CDR3 length is 12 residues.

The CDR3 DNA sequence: TGTGCCAGCAGCTTAAGGACTAGCTACGAGCAGTACTTC. This codes for CASSLRTSYEQYF. The V call is TRBV7-8, the J call TRBJ2-7, with TRBD2 matching over 7 bases. Germline loops: CDR1 SGHVS, CDR2 FQNEAQ. J was trimmed by 3 bases and V by 2 bases; bases with no gene match: 1. The CDR3 length is 13 residues.

Only a few counts were recorded for this clonotype. This chain joins TRBV7-8 and TRBJ2-7; 8 positions match TRBD1. This CDR3 is built from 14 residues. Germline CDR1 and CDR2: SGHVS and FQNEAQ. V was pared by 3 bases and J by 0 bases, with 1 base of the junction left unmatched. The CDR3 is CASSFGTGSYEQYV. DNA of the CDR3: TGTGCCAGCAGCTTTGGGACAGGCTCCTACGAGCAGTACGTC.

The chain has TRBV19 and TRBJ2-3, with TRBD1 matching 7 bases. This CDR3 has 15 amino acids. Trimming removed 5 bases from V and 6 bases from J; junction bases left unmatched: 11. Germline CDR1 reads LNHDA; CDR2 reads SQIVND (reference sequence). The CDR3 bases are TGTGCCAGTAGTGCCAGGGCAGGGGGTGTCGATACGCAGTATTTT. Encoded protein: CASSARAGGVDTQYF.

This clonotype has more than one count but fewer than ten. The gene calls are TRBV5-1 and TRBJ2-5; 7 positions agree with TRBD1. The CDR3 is made up of 15 amino acids. J lost 1 base, V lost 3 bases, and 6 bases had no gene match. CDR1 is SGHRS, CDR2 YFSETQ, per germline. DNA for the CDR3: TGCGCCAGCAGCTCAGGACAGGTAGTCCAAGAGACCCAGTACTTC. Residues: CASSSGQVVQETQYF.

The chain has TRBV6-6 and TRBJ2-5; D tentatively reads TRBD1 or TRBD2 (6 bases each). V dropped 5 bases and J dropped 5 bases, with 18 bases sitting between them. The CDR3 covers 15 residues. CDR1 and CDR2 from the germline V gene are MNHNY and SVGAGI (reference sequence). The CDR3 sequence is CASSPTSRGGETQYF. The CDR3 coding sequence is TGTGCCAGCAGTCCCACCAGTAGAGGGGGGGAGACCCAGTACTTC.

The chain couples TRBV6-5 to TRBJ2-1; a possible D gene is TRBD2 (5 bases). V was clipped by 6 bases and J by 6 bases, with 18 bases between them. This CDR3 region has 15 residues. CDR1 is MNHEY, CDR2 SVGAGI, per germline. The CDR3 loop reads CASSSRRLIGNEQFF. CDR3 sequence (DNA): TGTGCCAGCAGCTCCCGGAGACTAATCGGCAATGAGCAGTTCTTC.

This clonotype was seen a few times. The chain joins TRBV20-1 to TRBJ2-1; the match to TRBD2 covers 13 bases. The length of the CDR3 is 15 residues. V was clipped by 6 bases and J by 7 bases; unmatched bases: 9. In germline, CDR1 is DFQATT, CDR2 SNEGSKA (reference sequence). CDR3 sequence: CSAEGLAGVENEQFF. In nucleotides, the CDR3 is TGCAGTGCGGAAGGACTAGCGGGAGTCGAGAATGAGCAGTTCTTC.

V usage is TRBV5-4 and J usage is TRBJ2-1; no clear D. The CDR3 is made up of 13 amino acids. V lost 2 bases and J 4 bases, leaving 7 bases between the germline ends. Germline assignment: CDR1 SGHNT and CDR2 YYREEE (reference sequence). CDR3 coding DNA: TGTGCCAGCAGCTTAACTTGGTACAATGAGCAGTTCTTC. Encoded protein: CASSLTWYNEQFF.

The genes are TRBV6-2 or TRBV6-3 and TRBJ2-7; TRBD1 might be the D (6 bases). CDR3 length: 15 amino acids. The V and J ends lost 6 bases and 0 bases respectively, with 15 bases between them. Germline CDR1 MNHEY, CDR2 SVGEGT. The CDR3 DNA sequence: TGTGCCAGCAGAAGAGACAGGTCGAGCTCCTACGAGCAGTACGTC. Translation gives CASRRDRSSSYEQYV.

V gene TRBV10-3 combines with J gene TRBJ2-7; 9 nucleotides agree with TRBD2. Germline lookup yields CDR1 ENHRY and CDR2 SYGVKD. V shed 2 bases and J 6 bases; nucleotides not matched to a gene: 23. The CDR3 is made up of 20 amino acids. The CDR3 spells CAISEAPSSGSGIIGREQYF. The CDR3 DNA is TGTGCCATCAGTGAGGCTCCCAGTAGCGGGAGTGGCATCATCGGGCGCGAGCAGTACTTC.

This clonotype was detected only a few times. The chain couples TRBV6-2 or TRBV6-3 to TRBJ1-1, with D hard to call. The CDR3 loop spans 14 amino acids. The V gene's germline CDR1 is MNHEY and CDR2 SVGEGT. The V end was cut by 0 bases, the J end by 4 bases, with 9 bases between. The CDR3 region has the DNA TGTGCCAGCAGTTACTCTGAGGTACGCACTGAAGCTTTCTTT. This codes for CASSYSEVRTEAFF.

About this clonotype itself: A much larger clone sits a single nucleotide away, making a read error possible. This chain uses TRBV19 with TRBJ1-5; tentative D call: TRBD1 (5 bases). Germline loops: CDR1 LNHDA, CDR2 SQIVND (reference sequence). CDR3 length: 15 amino acids. CDR3 residues: CASSPQGGSNQSQHF. In nucleotides, the CDR3 is TGTGCCAGTAGTCCTCAGGGAGGGAGCAATCAGTCCCAGCATTTT.

This clonotype was seen a few times. The chain links TRBV6-2 or TRBV6-3 to TRBJ2-1, with 13 bases lining up with TRBD2. Germline assignment: CDR1 MNHEY and CDR2 SVGEGT. The CDR3 has 15 residues. V was clipped by 7 bases and J by 15 bases; unmatched bases: 15. The CDR3 DNA sequence: TGTGCCAGCACAAAAACCGGGACTAGCGGGATAGGGCTGTTCTTC. Its translation is CASTKTGTSGIGLFF.

The chain combines TRBV7-2 with TRBJ1-5; D gene ambiguous. CDR3 length: 13 residues. The V gene lost 9 bases and the J gene lost 5 bases, with 14 bases spanning the gap. CDR1 is SGHTA and CDR2 is FQGNSA in the germline V gene. CDR3 in amino acids: CASTTMGDQPQHF. CDR3 bases: TGTGCCAGTACCACGATGGGCGATCAGCCCCAGCATTTT. Variable domain in full (rest from reference TRBV7-2 and TRBJ1-5): GAGVSQSPSNKVTEKGKDVELRCDPISGHTALYWYRQSLGQGLEFLIYFQGNSAPDKSGLPSDRFSAERTGGSVSTLTIQRTQQEDSAVYLCASTTMGDQPQHFGDGTRLSIL.

A note on this clonotype: Germline and junction disagree at one end, which may indicate a read error. The gene calls are TRBV6-2 or TRBV6-3 and TRBJ1-5; the D gene is possibly TRBD1 (5 bases). Germline lookup yields CDR1 MNHEY and CDR2 SVGEGT. The CDR3 loop spans 17 amino acids. The chain's CDR3 is CASSYSDRGAGNQPQHF. Written as DNA, the CDR3 is TGTGCCAGCAGTTACTCCGACCGAGGGGCAGGCAACCAGCCCCAGCATTTT.

This clonotype was seen a handful of times. A read error may account for a junction end that differs from germline. The chain carries TRBV5-4 and TRBJ1-4; D is ambiguous. The CDR3 spans 15 residues. The V gene's germline CDR1 is SGHNT and CDR2 YYREEE (reference sequence). CDR3 amino acids: CASSPRPQTSEKLFF. The CDR3 bases are TGTGCCAGCAGCCCCCGGCCCCAAACTAGTGAAAAACTGTTTTTT.

The chain joins TRBV7-2 to TRBJ2-1; no reliable D call. The CDR3 totals 13 residues. Germline values: CDR1 SGHTA, CDR2 FQGNSA. V lost 2 bases and J lost 5, with 7 bases in between. This CDR3 reads CASSLSFDNEQFF. The CDR3 DNA reads TGTGCCAGCAGCTTAAGCTTTGACAATGAGCAGTTCTTC.

This clonotype was detected only a few times. This chain links TRBV6-5 with TRBJ1-1; 7 bases fit TRBD1. CDR1 and CDR2 from the germline V gene are MNHEY and SVGAGI. V shed 7 bases and J 0 bases; nucleotides not matched to a gene: 5. The length of the CDR3 is 14 residues. CDR3 sequence (DNA): TGTGCCAGCACCCGACAGGGACTGAACACTGAAGCTTTCTTT. This gives the protein CASTRQGLNTEAFF.

This clonotype was observed at least ten times. V usage is TRBV11-3 and J usage is TRBJ1-6, with D possibly matching TRBD1 (5 bases). The germline V and J ends were trimmed by 6 bases and 13 bases, with 16 bases remaining between them. The CDR3 totals 13 residues. Germline CDR1 and CDR2: SGHNT and YENEEA. The CDR3 protein is CASSSDRRRPLHF. In nucleotides, the CDR3 is TGTGCCAGCAGTTCAGACAGACGCCGGCCCCTCCACTTT.

In its sample, this clonotype was seen many times. This chain links TRBV7-2 with TRBJ1-1; TRBD1 agrees at 11 bases. J lost 8 bases, V lost 6 bases, and 11 bases had no gene match. The CDR3 totals 15 residues. Germline V gene sequence: CDR1 SGHTA, CDR2 FQGNSA. The DNA of the CDR3 is TGTGCCAGCAGACGGGACAGGGGGGCCCTCGGGGAAGCTTTCTTT. It translates to CASRRDRGALGEAFF.